This TCR beta chain stems from a study of CD8+CD57+ T cells in acquired aplastic anemia. General study results and limits: Statistical testing detected no significant gap in CD8+ Simpson's diversity between patients and controls.

V was cut by 6 bases and J by 7 bases, with 21 bases left in between. This CDR3 is 15 amino acids long. CDR1 is MNHNS and CDR2 is SASEGT in the germline V gene. Researchers used genomic DNA as the template to profile TCR beta VDJ and CDR3. MiXCR, applied by TCRdb to the reads, yields one record per CDR3 protein. The data hold 120,000 or so distinct CDR3 sequences, with around 46% observed a single time. Comments on this clonotype: Its antigen remains unknown.

The chain combines TRBV6-1 with TRBJ1-1; D possibly corresponds to TRBD1 (5 bases). The receptor was isolated from a human donor in good health, serving as a control. The sample was sorted CD4+, CD8+, or CD8+CD57+ T cells (not recorded which) from PBMCs. CDR3 DNA: TGTGCCAGCAGCACACGCGACAGAAGGAGGGATGAAGCTTTCTTT. Translating gives CASSTRDRRRDEAFF.